These 14 T cell receptor beta chains came from one sample sequenced in a study of shared clonotypes between healthy human individuals. Profiled with immunoSEQ multiplex PCR; TCRdb holds only in-frame clones, not every one. The table lists roughly 2 million clones, approximately 96% of them singletons. Material: naive CD4+ T cells sorted from blood. Noted subset: CD45RA+ positively selected. The receptors stem from a man between 18 and 29 years old in good health.

J is TRBJ2-1 and V is TRBV19, with 8 bases identical to TRBD2. Germline CDR1 reads LNHDA; CDR2 reads SQIVND (reference sequence). The CDR3 contains 15 residues. V was clipped by 2 bases and J by 3 bases; unmatched bases: 3. Here the CDR3 DNA reads TGTGCCAGTAGTATAAGGCGGGGGGTCTACAATGAGCAGTTCTTC. It yields the protein CASSIRRGVYNEQFF.

As regards this clone: Other DNA sequences within the sample encode an identical CDR3. The rearrangement uses TRBV30 and TRBJ2-5; no firm D call. The CDR3 extends over 11 amino acids. Between the trimmed V and J ends, which lost 3 bases and 4 bases, there was a span of 6 bases. Germline assignment: CDR1 GTSNPN and CDR2 SVGIG (reference sequence). Here the CDR3 reads CAWRVGETQYF. The CDR3 DNA reads TGTGCCTGGAGGGTAGGAGAGACCCAGTACTTC. The full variable domain, with the rest looked up from reference TRBV30 and TRBJ2-5, is SQTIHQWPATLVQPVGSPLSLECTVEGTSNPNLYWYRQAAGRGLQLLFYSVGIGQISSEVPQNLSASRPQDRQFILSSKKLLLSDSGFYLCAWRVGETQYFGPGTRLLVL.

V gene TRBV6-6 combines with J gene TRBJ2-3; D is possibly TRBD2 (5 bases). Trimming pared 0 bases from V and 0 bases from J, leaving 10 bases between. The length of the CDR3 is 16 residues. Per the germline V gene, CDR1 is MNHNY and CDR2 is SVGAGI (reference sequence). The CDR3 sequence is CASSYSPGSSTDTQYF. For the CDR3, the DNA is TGTGCCAGCAGTTACTCGCCGGGGTCTAGCACAGATACGCAGTATTTT.

The chain carries TRBV27 and TRBJ1-6; possible D gene TRBD1, 6 bases. V lost 6 bases and J 1 base, leaving 16 bases between the germline ends. Germline V gene sequence: CDR1 MNHEY, CDR2 SMNVEV (reference sequence). The CDR3 is 17 residues long. The CDR3 sequence is CASRLRQETSYNSPLHF. The DNA for the CDR3 is TGTGCCAGCAGACTTCGACAGGAAACATCCTATAATTCACCCCTCCACTTT.

The chain combines TRBV28 with TRBJ2-5; the D call may be TRBD1 or TRBD2 (6 bases each). Trimming pared 2 bases from V and 4 bases from J, leaving 11 bases between. Germline V gene data show CDR1 as MDHEN and CDR2 as SYDVKM. CDR3 length: 14 amino acids. Here the CDR3 reads CASSLPGGPETQYF. The CDR3 DNA reads as TGTGCCAGCAGTTTACCCGGGGGCCCAGAGACCCAGTACTTC.

A word on this clone: Other nucleotide sequences from this sample produce the same CDR3. V is TRBV5-6 and J is TRBJ2-6; no definite D call. The germline V gene encodes CDR1 SGHDT and CDR2 YYEEEE. Trimming stripped 1 base from V and 2 bases from J, with 7 bases between. This CDR3 has 15 residues. CDR3 nucleotide sequence: TGTGCCAGCAGCTTGAAAGGAGCTGGGGCCAACGTCCTGACTTTC. Protein product: CASSLKGAGANVLTF.

Notes on this clone: This may be a read error: a much more frequent sequence differs by one nucleotide. The chain is built from TRBV10-1 and TRBJ2-2; D is uncertain. Trimming left V 8 bases short and J 1 base short, with 5 bases between. Germline V gene lookup returns CDR1 WNHNN and CDR2 SYGVQD (reference sequence). This CDR3 contains 12 residues. The DNA of the CDR3 is TGCGCCAGCGGCTTGAACACCGGGGAGCTGTTTTTT. It is translated as CASGLNTGELFF.

The sample holds one count of this clone. This sequence joins TRBV7-9 and TRBJ1-1, with D possibly being TRBD1 (5 bases). V was pared by 2 bases and J by 1 base, with 14 bases between. Germline V CDR1 and CDR2: SEHNR, FQNEAQ (reference sequence). CDR3 length: 16 amino acids. CDR3 amino acids: CASSLLGQGKNTEAFF. CDR3 coding DNA: TGTGCCAGCAGCTTACTTGGTCAGGGAAAGAACACTGAAGCTTTCTTT.

The count of this clone is one. The V call is TRBV10-3, the J call TRBJ2-2; 7 bases match TRBD2. From germline, CDR1 is ENHRY and CDR2 SYGVKD. The CDR3 spans 15 residues. V was pared by 2 bases and J by 3 bases, with 3 bases of the junction left unmatched. CDR3 sequence reads: CAISESGTHTGELFF. For the CDR3, the DNA is TGTGCCATCAGTGAGAGCGGGACGCACACCGGGGAGCTGTTTTTT.

This chain links TRBV9 with TRBJ2-1; perhaps TRBD2 as D (6 bases). Germline V gives CDR1 SGDLS, CDR2 YYNGEE. Between the trimmed V and J ends, which lost 3 bases and 4 bases, there was a span of 8 bases. The length of the CDR3 is 13 residues. The CDR3 loop is CASSAGDYNEQFF. DNA of the CDR3: TGTGCCAGCAGCGCGGGGGATTACAATGAGCAGTTCTTC.

The chain is built from TRBV6-5 and TRBJ1-2; TRBD1 is a possible D gene (5 bases). Germline CDR1 MNHEY, CDR2 SVGAGI. This CDR3 is built from 15 residues. Trimming stripped 0 bases from V and 10 bases from J, with 18 bases between. CDR3 amino acids: CASSYSGGTQRTYTF. CDR3 bases: TGTGCCAGCAGTTACTCGGGCGGGACCCAAAGAACCTACACCTTC.

The gene calls are TRBV6-5 and TRBJ1-2; D unresolved. The V gene lost 0 bases and the J gene lost 8 bases, with 10 bases spanning the gap. Germline loops: CDR1 MNHEY, CDR2 SVGAGI. CDR3 size: 13 residues. The CDR3 loop is CASSYSKVEGYTF. CDR3 nucleotides: TGTGCCAGCAGTTACTCGAAAGTGGAGGGCTACACCTTC.

This chain connects TRBV18 to TRBJ2-1; D uncertain. Germline assignment: CDR1 KGHSH and CDR2 LQKENI. This CDR3 is 11 amino acids long. Trimming took off 4 bases at V and 8 bases at J, with 6 bases between the two ends. For the CDR3, the DNA is TGTGCCAGCTCACTCTGGGATGAGCAGTTCTTC. Translated: CASSLWDEQFF.

About this clone itself: Other DNA sequences in the same sample also yield this CDR3. This chain links TRBV18 with TRBJ1-2; tentative D call: TRBD1 (5 bases). Trimming shortened V by 3 bases and J by 2 bases, and 7 bases separated the two germline ends. The CDR3 extends over 13 amino acids. Germline CDR1 KGHSH, CDR2 LQKENI. CDR3 DNA sequence: TGTGCCAGCTCACCGGGGGACAACTATGGCTACACCTTC. It yields the protein CASSPGDNYGYTF.